Following are 12 T cell receptor beta chains from one sample sequenced in a study of response to subunit inactivated influenza vaccine. MiXCR, applied by TCRdb to the RT-PCR reads, yields one record per CDR3 protein. Among 650,000 to 800,000 distinct CDR3 sequences listed, more than 11% were seen once. The sample in question was PBMCs from blood, obtained less than 15 days before vaccination. The receptors shown here come from a man in his fifties or sixties who received an inactivated influenza vaccine.

About this clonotype: The junction does not match germline at one end; this may be a read error. This chain links TRBV6-1 with TRBJ2-3; 9 positions agree with TRBD1. The V gene's germline CDR1 is MNHNS and CDR2 SASEGT. This CDR3 region has 13 residues. This CDR3 reads CASTHSLRDREDF. The CDR3 region has the DNA TGTGCCAGCACTCACAGCCTCCGGGACAGGGAGGATTTT.

The chain recombines TRBV11-2 with TRBJ2-3; 14 bases map to TRBD2. J gave up 2 bases and V 2 bases, and 6 bases lay outside the gene matches. The CDR3 covers 18 residues. Germline lookup yields CDR1 SGHAT and CDR2 FQNNGV. DNA of the CDR3: TGTGCCAGCAGCTTACGGACTAGCGGGGGGCGGTACACAGATACGCAGTATTTT. Translating gives CASSLRTSGGRYTDTQYF.

This clonotype has a handful of counts. The chain recombines TRBV20-1 with TRBJ1-1, with TRBD1 identical over 7 bases. The CDR3 extends over 10 amino acids. Looked up from germline, CDR1 is DFQATT and CDR2 is SNEGSKA (reference sequence). The CDR3 loop reads CRGGGPEAFF. CDR3 coding DNA: TGCAGAGGGGGCGGGCCTGAAGCTTTCTTT.

This clonotype was observed at least ten times. The chain carries TRBV12-3 or TRBV12-4 and TRBJ2-5; D may correspond to TRBD1 or TRBD2 (6 bases each). Trimming took 2 bases from V and 5 from J, leaving 9 bases between them. The CDR3 runs 13 residues. The CDR3 is CASSLLGGETQYF. For the CDR3, the DNA is TGTGCCAGCAGTTTACTAGGGGGGGAGACCCAGTACTTC.

The rearrangement uses TRBV6-1 and TRBJ2-7, with TRBD1 identical over 7 bases. Germline V lookup: CDR1 MNHNS, CDR2 SASEGT. The CDR3 length is 14 residues. Trimming took 2 bases from V and 3 from J; bases not matched to a gene: 4. The CDR3 sequence: CASSERDSNYEQYF. The CDR3 DNA reads as TGTGCCAGCAGTGAACGGGACAGCAACTACGAGCAGTACTTC.

The CDR3 reads CASSVGQGAYVSYEQYF. In nucleotides, the CDR3 is TGTGCCAGCAGCGTCGGACAGGGGGCTTACGTCTCTTACGAGCAGTACTTC. The gene calls are TRBV7-2 and TRBJ2-7, with 11 bases identical to TRBD1. V trimming: 5 bases; J trimming: 4 bases; junction bases outside the gene matches: 13. Germline-derived CDR1 and CDR2 are SGHTA and FQGNSA. This CDR3 has 17 amino acids.

The V and J genes are TRBV20-1 and TRBJ1-5; tentatively, D is TRBD1 (5 bases). In germline, CDR1 is DFQATT, CDR2 SNEGSKA (reference sequence). Trimming removed 5 bases from V and 7 bases from J, with 15 bases in between. This CDR3 is built from 13 residues. CDR3 nucleotide sequence: TGCAGTGCTCTCCGCAGGGACGACCAGCCCCAGCATTTT. It specifies CSALRRDDQPQHF.

This clonotype was recorded at least ten times. V gene TRBV28 combines with J gene TRBJ1-2, with 7 nucleotides matching TRBD1. J lost 3 bases, V lost 2 bases, and 0 bases had no gene match. This CDR3 spans 13 amino acids. Germline lookup yields CDR1 MDHEN and CDR2 SYDVKM. This CDR3 reads CASSLQGDYGYTF. The CDR3, as DNA: TGTGCCAGCAGTTTACAGGGGGACTATGGCTACACCTTC.

The J gene is TRBJ1-6, the V gene TRBV4-3; D not certain. V was clipped by 0 bases and J by 9 bases, with 18 bases between them. Germline lookup yields CDR1 LGHNA and CDR2 YSLEER. This CDR3 region has 17 residues. The CDR3 is CASSQDLGGDLRSPLHF. In nucleotides, the CDR3 is TGCGCCAGCAGCCAAGATCTCGGCGGCGACCTCCGTTCACCCCTCCACTTT.

This clonotype was seen only a few times. The genes are TRBV25-1 and TRBJ2-3; possible D gene TRBD2, 7 bases. The V end was cut by 6 bases, the J end by 6 bases, with 19 bases between. The CDR3 spans 15 residues. Germline V gene sequence: CDR1 MGHDK, CDR2 SYGVNS. The CDR3 reads CASSPGGTLRDTQYF. In nucleotides, the CDR3 is TGTGCCAGCAGCCCCGGGGGGACATTGAGGGATACGCAGTATTTT. Complete variable domain (other parts from reference TRBV25-1 and TRBJ2-3): EADIYQTPRYLVIGTGKKITLECSQTMGHDKMYWYQQDPGMELHLIHYSYGVNSTEKGDLSSESTVSRIRTEHFPLTLESARPSHTSQYLCASSPGGTLRDTQYFGPGTRLTVL.

This clonotype occurred many times. The gene calls are TRBV29-1 and TRBJ2-1; 10 positions match TRBD2. The junction had 6 bases not matched to a gene; V was cut back by 7 bases and J by 0 bases. From germline, CDR1 is SQVTM and CDR2 ANQGSEA. The CDR3 consists of 15 residues. CDR3 DNA: TGCAGCGCCCCTAGCGGGAGCGGCTCCTACAATGAGCAGTTCTTC. It yields the protein CSAPSGSGSYNEQFF.

The sample holds a few counts of this clonotype. The CDR3 is CASSFGQGRRAFF. The DNA for the CDR3 is TGTGCCAGCAGCTTTGGGCAGGGGCGCCGGGCTTTCTTT. The V call is TRBV7-9, the J call TRBJ1-1; perhaps TRBD1 as D (6 bases). V shed 3 bases and J shed 11 bases, with 16 bases lying between them. Germline V CDR1 and CDR2: SEHNR, FQNEAQ (reference sequence). The length of the CDR3 is 13 residues. The full variable domain, with the rest looked up from reference TRBV7-9 and TRBJ1-1, is DTGVSQNPRHKITKRGQNVTFRCDPISEHNRLYWYRQTLGQGPEFLTYFQNEAQLEKSRLLSDRFSAERPKGSFSTLEIQRTEQGDSAMYLCASSFGQGRRAFFGQGTRLTVV.